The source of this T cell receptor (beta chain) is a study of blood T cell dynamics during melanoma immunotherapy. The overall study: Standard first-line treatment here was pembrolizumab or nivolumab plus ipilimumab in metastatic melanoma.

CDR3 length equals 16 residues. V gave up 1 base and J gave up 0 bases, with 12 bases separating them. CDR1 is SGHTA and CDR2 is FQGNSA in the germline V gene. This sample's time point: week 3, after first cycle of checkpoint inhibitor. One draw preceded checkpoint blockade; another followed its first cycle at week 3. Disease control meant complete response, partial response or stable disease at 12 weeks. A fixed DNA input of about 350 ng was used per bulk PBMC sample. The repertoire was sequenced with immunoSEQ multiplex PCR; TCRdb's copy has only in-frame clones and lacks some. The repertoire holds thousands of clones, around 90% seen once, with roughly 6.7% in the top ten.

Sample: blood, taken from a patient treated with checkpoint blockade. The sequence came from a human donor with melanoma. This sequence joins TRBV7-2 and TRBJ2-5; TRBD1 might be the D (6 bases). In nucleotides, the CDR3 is TGTGCCAGCAGCTTAGTGCAGGGGCCCTACCAAGAGACCCAGTACTTC. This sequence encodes CASSLVQGPYQETQYF.